These 23 T cell receptor beta chains originate from one sample sequenced in a study of cytomegalovirus exposure and HLA in healthy donors. Primers for the PCR totalled 60 Vbeta and 13 Jbeta. The method was immunoSEQ multiplex PCR; TCRdb's version includes in-frame clones alone and lacks a portion of them. The data hold 130,000 to 150,000 clones, with around 75% observed a single time. The material sequenced was PBMCs. The receptors shown here come from a female donor in good health and CMV-seronegative.

The chain recombines TRBV7-2 with TRBJ2-1; 7 nucleotides align to TRBD1. Germline V lookup: CDR1 SGHTA, CDR2 FQGNSA. This CDR3 spans 15 amino acids. Unmatched junction bases numbered 4, after V lost 2 bases and J lost 3 bases. CDR3 amino acids: CASSLTRDSYNEQFF. The CDR3, as DNA: TGTGCCAGCAGCTTAACCCGGGACAGCTACAATGAGCAGTTCTTC.

V is TRBV28 and J is TRBJ1-2; perhaps TRBD1 as D (5 bases). The V end was cut by 7 bases, the J end by 8 bases, with 20 bases between. The germline CDR1 and CDR2 sequences are MDHEN and SYDVKM. The CDR3 has 14 residues. In DNA form, the CDR3 reads TGTGCCAGCATCATTGGGGGTGGGGGGGACGGCTACACCTTC. Its protein product is CASIIGGGGDGYTF.

The V call is TRBV27, the J call TRBJ1-4; 10 nucleotides match TRBD1. Germline lookup yields CDR1 MNHEY and CDR2 SMNVEV (reference sequence). CDR3 size: 14 residues. The V gene end was trimmed by 4 bases and the J gene end by 10 bases; junction bases not matched to a gene: 6. CDR3 DNA sequence: TGTGCCAGCAGTTCTAGGGACAGGGGTGGAAAACTGTTTTTT. It specifies CASSSRDRGGKLFF.

CDR3 amino acids: CASSTQAGGGEKLFF. CDR3 DNA sequence: TGTGCCAGCAGCACACAGGCGGGGGGCGGCGAAAAACTGTTTTTT. The chain joins TRBV9 to TRBJ1-4; tentatively, D is TRBD1 (6 bases). V lost 4 bases, J lost 8 bases, and 18 bases lay in between. Germline V CDR1 and CDR2: SGDLS, YYNGEE. The CDR3 extends over 15 amino acids.

The rearrangement joins TRBV28 to TRBJ1-1, with 10 bases fitting TRBD1. Germline V gene lookup returns CDR1 MDHEN and CDR2 SYDVKM. V dropped 3 bases and J dropped 1; count of bases not matched to a gene: 11. The CDR3 loop spans 18 amino acids. The CDR3 region has the DNA TGTGCCAGCAGTTTGTTAACCTCCGGGACAGGGGCGAACACTGAAGCTTTCTTT. Protein sequence: CASSLLTSGTGANTEAFF.

This chain uses TRBV27 with TRBJ2-1; TRBD2 agrees at 11 bases. V shed 2 bases, J shed 2 bases, and the junction held 2 bases outside the gene matches. The CDR3 contains 16 residues. The germline V gene has CDR1 MNHEY and CDR2 SMNVEV (reference sequence). This CDR3 is CASSLGTSGPYNEQFF. CDR3 coding DNA: TGTGCCAGCAGTTTAGGGACTAGCGGACCCTACAATGAGCAGTTCTTC.

V is TRBV5-4 and J is TRBJ1-2; D gene ambiguous. The length of the CDR3 is 13 residues. Germline V gene sequence: CDR1 SGHNT, CDR2 YYREEE (reference sequence). Trimming pared 1 base from V and 4 bases from J, leaving 8 bases between. CDR3 residues: CASSLNGAYGYTF. CDR3 DNA sequence: TGTGCCAGCAGCTTGAACGGAGCCTATGGCTACACCTTC.

The rearrangement uses TRBV7-8 and TRBJ2-7; D unresolved. The CDR3 is 11 residues long. Trimming removed 5 bases from V and 7 bases from J, with 9 bases in between. The germline V gene has CDR1 SGHVS and CDR2 FQNEAQ. The CDR3 region is CASSPSLEQYF. The CDR3 region has the DNA TGTGCCAGCAGCCCGTCCCTTGAGCAGTACTTC.

In this sample, this clone turned up once. J is TRBJ1-5 and V is TRBV9; D gene uncertain. The CDR3 length is 13 residues. Germline CDR1 and CDR2: SGDLS and YYNGEE. V lost 4 bases, J lost 3 bases, and 8 bases lay in between. The CDR3 coding sequence is TGTGCCAGCAGCACGGCGGTCAATCAGCCCCAGCATTTT. This codes for CASSTAVNQPQHF.

The gene calls are TRBV28 and TRBJ1-5; D gene ambiguous. Trimming pared 5 bases from V and 4 bases from J, leaving 6 bases between. The germline gives CDR1 MDHEN, CDR2 SYDVKM. The CDR3 totals 12 residues. The CDR3 DNA is TGTGCCAGCAGTCCTCCGAATCAGCCCCAGCATTTT. Translated, it gives CASSPPNQPQHF.

The chain carries TRBV6-1 and TRBJ1-2, with 9 nucleotides matching TRBD1. The CDR3 consists of 15 residues. The V and J ends lost 6 bases and 2 bases, in that order; junction bases with no gene match: 7. Germline values: CDR1 MNHNS, CDR2 SASEGT. For the CDR3, the DNA is TGTGCCAGCAGGAAGACCGGGACAGGGAACTATGGCTACACCTTC. Its translation: CASRKTGTGNYGYTF.

The chain is built from TRBV4-3 and TRBJ2-3; the match to TRBD1 covers 10 bases. The V and J ends lost 0 bases and 6 bases, in that order; junction bases with no gene match: 3. Germline V gene sequence: CDR1 LGHNA, CDR2 YSLEER. This CDR3 region has 15 residues. Written as DNA, the CDR3 is TGCGCCAGCAGCCAAGATTGGGACAGGGGTGATACGCAGTATTTT. Protein: CASSQDWDRGDTQYF.

The chain combines TRBV7-8 with TRBJ2-2; the D is unclear. The CDR3 contains 12 residues. CDR1 and CDR2 from the germline V gene are SGHVS and FQNEAQ. The V end was cut by 4 bases, the J end by 8 bases, with 8 bases between. CDR3 residues: CASSSLQGELFF. CDR3 nucleotide sequence: TGTGCCAGCAGCTCCCTACAGGGGGAGCTGTTTTTT.

The chain links TRBV7-9 to TRBJ1-2; 10 nucleotides match TRBD1. Germline V lookup: CDR1 SEHNR, CDR2 FQNEAQ (reference sequence). Trimming at V came to 6 bases and at J to 8 bases, leaving 9 bases not matched to a gene. The CDR3 spans 14 residues. The CDR3 nucleotides are TGTGCCAGCAGACGGACAGGGGGGCAGAGAGGCTACACCTTC. Residues: CASRRTGGQRGYTF.

The chain recombines TRBV27 with TRBJ2-7; 7 bases are shared with TRBD1. From germline, CDR1 is MNHEY and CDR2 SMNVEV (reference sequence). Trimming took 6 bases from V and 0 from J; bases not matched to a gene: 5. The CDR3 runs to 14 residues. The CDR3 sequence: CASRWTGTSYEQYF. In DNA, the CDR3 is TGTGCCAGCAGATGGACAGGTACCTCCTACGAGCAGTACTTC.

This clone is a singleton in its sample. The chain combines TRBV4-3 with TRBJ2-4, with TRBD1 as a possible D gene (6 bases). Germline V gene lookup returns CDR1 LGHNA and CDR2 YSLEER. The CDR3 is 14 amino acids. Trimming pared 1 base from V and 9 bases from J, leaving 13 bases between. The CDR3 loop reads CASSQGTGYSIQYF. The CDR3 DNA sequence: TGCGCCAGCAGCCAAGGAACAGGGTATTCCATTCAGTACTTC.

J is TRBJ2-4 and V is TRBV21-1; the listed D gene, TRBD2, was not tested against the DNA. TRBV21-1 is deemed a pseudogene. The CDR3 runs 13 residues. The CDR3 bases are TGTGCCAGCAGCAGACTGAGCTGTGCTTTATGGTACTTC. Translated: CASSRLSCALWYF.

This clone has only one observation. The rearrangement joins TRBV30 to TRBJ2-3; D call uncertain. The CDR3 is 13 amino acids. Looked up from germline, CDR1 is GTSNPN and CDR2 is SVGIG (reference sequence). V dropped 0 bases and J dropped 4 bases, with 8 bases sitting between them. The CDR3, as DNA: TGTGCCTGGAGTGTCCCAGGCGCAGATACGCAGTATTTT. Translating it yields CAWSVPGADTQYF.

V and J are TRBV9 and TRBJ2-7, with 13 bases identical to TRBD2. Losses at the gene ends were 0 bases for V and 7 bases for J; bases not matched to a gene: 10. The germline gives CDR1 SGDLS, CDR2 YYNGEE. The CDR3 has 17 amino acids. The chain's CDR3 is CASSVGAGGLAGNEQYF. CDR3 coding DNA: TGTGCCAGCAGCGTAGGAGCCGGGGGACTAGCGGGAAATGAGCAGTACTTC. The whole variable domain, filled in from reference TRBV9 and TRBJ2-7, reads DSGVTQTPKHLITATGQRVTLRCSPRSGDLSVYWYQQSLDQGLQFLIQYYNGEERAKGNILERFSAQQFPDLHSELNLSSLELGDSALYFCASSVGAGGLAGNEQYFGPGTRLTVT.

The rearrangement links TRBV2 to TRBJ2-1, with 13 bases aligning to TRBD2. Germline CDR1 is SNHLY and CDR2 is FYNNEI. CDR3 length equals 18 residues. V lost 8 bases and J lost 3; bases outside the gene matches: 13. DNA for the CDR3: TGTGCCAGCCTCGGTAGGACTAGCGGGAGAACTGACTACAATGAGCAGTTCTTC. Protein product: CASLGRTSGRTDYNEQFF.

This clone is medium-sized in the sample. The V gene is TRBV7-2, the J gene TRBJ1-6; D call uncertain. Trimming removed 5 bases at V and 11 bases at J, with 16 bases between. The CDR3 contains 14 residues. Germline-derived CDR1 and CDR2 are SGHTA and FQGNSA. The CDR3 sequence: CASSPDGAGAPLHF. The CDR3 DNA is TGTGCCAGCAGCCCGGACGGCGCGGGAGCACCCCTCCACTTT.

CDR3 sequence: CASSPPSYTDTQYF. CDR3 DNA sequence: TGTGCCAGCTCACCACCTTCCTACACAGATACGCAGTATTTT. This sequence joins TRBV18 and TRBJ2-3; D is unclear. V lost 0 bases and J lost 2, with 6 bases in between. The CDR3 spans 14 residues. Germline V gene data show CDR1 as KGHSH and CDR2 as LQKENI.

The J gene is TRBJ2-2, the V gene TRBV4-1, with TRBD2 identical over 8 bases. The ends lost 6 bases at V and 1 base at J; junction bases unmatched: 7. CDR1 MGHRA and CDR2 YSYEKL come from the germline V gene. CDR3 length: 16 residues. CDR3 amino acids: CASSSLAGVNTGELFF. CDR3 in DNA: TGCGCCAGCAGTTCTCTAGCGGGCGTGAACACCGGGGAGCTGTTTTTT.